These 3 T cell receptor beta chains share one sample of origin, sequenced in a study of CD8 T cells in ankylosing spondylitis (dated by TCRdb to about 2017). Library method: 5' RACE. The instrument given in TCRdb is Illumina HiSeq 2500. TCRdb cleaned the public reads at Q25 with fastp, built clones with MiXCR and kept in-frame beta chains. Rows are combined by CDR3 protein, so each entry shows the most common genes and DNA. For this sample the table gives some 240,000 distinct CDR3 sequences, of which about 24% were detected only once. The biggest ten clones account for 0.5% to 0.65% of the sample. Input material: blood, either unsorted or a sorted T cell fraction (not recorded which). These receptors were obtained from a male donor with ankylosing spondylitis or in good health (not recorded which).

This clonotype showed up many times. V gene TRBV5-1 combines with J gene TRBJ2-2; D not resolved. V was pared by 6 bases and J by 4 bases, with 10 bases between. Germline V lookup: CDR1 SGHRS, CDR2 YFSETQ. The CDR3 has 13 residues. This CDR3 is CASTYSGTGELFF. As DNA, the CDR3 is TGCGCCAGCACTTACTCAGGCACCGGGGAGCTGTTTTTT.

This clonotype came up once. The V gene is TRBV2, the J gene TRBJ2-5; 11 bases map to TRBD2. CDR1 and CDR2 (germline): SNHLY, FYNNEI. Trimming removed 8 bases from V and 4 bases from J; junction bases left unmatched: 3. CDR3 length: 13 amino acids. CDR3 bases: TGTGCCAGCGAGGGGACTAGCGGAGAGACCCAGTACTTC. This encodes CASEGTSGETQYF.

This clonotype was detected many times. The CDR3 reads CASSLEASGGYEQYF. The CDR3, as DNA: TGTGCCAGCAGCTTAGAGGCTAGCGGGGGTTACGAGCAGTACTTC. The V gene is TRBV7-9, the J gene TRBJ2-7; 10 nucleotides match TRBD2. CDR3 length: 15 amino acids. V shed 1 base, J shed 4 bases, and the junction held 4 bases outside the gene matches. Germline CDR1 reads SEHNR; CDR2 reads FQNEAQ (reference sequence).